These 3 T cell receptor beta chains were sequenced from one sample in a study of cytomegalovirus exposure and HLA in healthy donors. Both 60 Vbeta primers and 13 Jbeta primers went into the PCR. Only in-frame clones appear in the TCRdb table, and some are missing; sequencing was by immunoSEQ multiplex PCR. Of approximately 220,000 clones in the sample, more than 65% were seen once. Sequencing used PBMCs. The receptors were gathered from a woman in her 30s in good health and CMV-seronegative.

The chain couples TRBV7-9 to TRBJ1-2, with D perhaps matching TRBD1 (5 bases). Germline lookup yields CDR1 SEHNR and CDR2 FQNEAQ (reference sequence). V shed 3 bases and J shed 4 bases, with 12 bases lying between them. This CDR3 comprises 14 residues. The CDR3 DNA reads as TGTGCCAGCAGCTTTAGTCAGGGAACCTATGGCTACACCTTC. Protein: CASSFSQGTYGYTF.

The chain couples TRBV11-2 to TRBJ2-7; D may be TRBD2 (6 bases). V dropped 0 bases and J dropped 3 bases, with 12 bases sitting between them. The CDR3 extends over 15 amino acids. Germline V gene lookup returns CDR1 SGHAT and CDR2 FQNNGV. The CDR3 spells CASSLDQGLSYEQYF. As DNA, the CDR3 is TGTGCCAGCAGCTTAGATCAGGGACTCAGCTACGAGCAGTACTTC.

CDR3: CASSYGGYNQPQHF. The DNA for the CDR3 is TGTGCCAGCAGTTACGGAGGCTATAATCAGCCCCAGCATTTT. V gene TRBV6-5 combines with J gene TRBJ1-5, with unresolved D. Germline CDR1 and CDR2: MNHEY and SVGAGI. There are 14 residues in the CDR3. Trimming removed 2 bases from V and 4 bases from J, with 9 bases in between.